This T cell receptor (beta chain) was obtained from a study of T cells in Graves' hyperthyroidism and ophthalmopathy. V shed 4 bases and J 2 bases; nucleotides not matched to a gene: 2. CDR1 ENHRY and CDR2 SYGVKD come from the germline V gene. The CDR3 sequence is 14 residues long. It was RNA transcripts that yielded the amplified TCR beta CDR3 regions. HTBI primers were employed in a first-round RT-PCR of the TCR CDR3. TCRdb processed the multiplex PCR reads anew with MiXCR; each CDR3 protein has one entry. The data show approximately 400,000 distinct CDR3 sequences, around 14% seen once. The sequence derives from a woman in her late teens or twenties with Graves' hyperthyroidism that later progressed to Graves' ophthalmopathy. The chain is built from TRBV10-3 and TRBJ1-2; 9 positions agree with TRBD1. The specimen sequenced was blood. The CDR3 nucleotides are TGTGCCATCAGTGGGGACAGGGACAACTATGGCTACACCTTC. Translated, it gives CAISGDRDNYGYTF.